Listed below are T cell receptor beta chains from one sample, sequenced in a study of blood T cell repertoires in COVID-19. TCRdb's table, derived via immunoSEQ multiplex PCR, lists solely in-frame clones and lacks some. The table shows some 220,000 clones, with 70% to 90% occurring only once. The sequenced sample was peripheral blood. These receptors all stem from a human donor in a cohort sampled during active COVID-19. CDR3s include the opening cysteine and the closing phenylalanine or tryptophan. The order of the fields is V gene, clone size, J gene, D gene, CDR3 DNA, CDR3 protein. The D gene is left open where the match is weak. Some rows mark clone size as missing; the rest say once, few, many or name a class of expanded clone.

TRBV6-5	.	TRBJ2-7	.	TGTGCCAGCAGTTACTCGTTCAACTACGAGCAGTACTTC	CASSYSFNYEQYF
TRBV11-1	.	TRBJ2-1	TRBD1	TGTGCCAGCAGCAGCCGGACAGGGTGGGACAATGAGCAGTTCTTC	CASSSRTGWDNEQFF
TRBV12-3/TRBV12-4	.	TRBJ1-5	.	TGTGCCAGCAGCCTAAATCCTAATCAGCCCCAGCATTTT	CASSLNPNQPQHF
TRBV24-1	few	TRBJ2-5	TRBD2	TGTGCCACCAGCGGGACTAGTTCCGGGACCCAGTACTTC	CATSGTSSGTQYF
TRBV11-2	.	TRBJ2-5	TRBD2	TGTGCCAGCAGCTTAGAGGGCCTAGCGGAGCAAGAGACCCAGTACTTC	CASSLEGLAEQETQYF
TRBV19	.	TRBJ2-7	TRBD1	TGTGCCAGCGGCCCGGATTGGGACAGTGCTTACTACGAGCAGTACTTC	CASGPDWDSAYYEQYF
TRBV7-2	.	TRBJ1-3	.	TGTGCCAGCAGCTTAGAGGGACTCTACTCTGGAAACACCATATATTTT	CASSLEGLYSGNTIYF
TRBV5-6	.	TRBJ2-3	.	TGTGCCAGCGGTCCAGGGTTCACAGATACGCAGTATTTT	CASGPGFTDTQYF
TRBV7-2	.	TRBJ1-5	TRBD1	TGTGCCAGCAGCCAGGGGGACAGGGATCGTCAGCCCCAGCATTTT	CASSQGDRDRQPQHF
TRBV29-1	.	TRBJ2-1	TRBD2	TGCAGCGTTGAAGATCGGGAGGGTGGGCAGTTCTTC	CSVEDREGGQFF